The entry below describes one T cell receptor (beta chain). Ten or more counts support this clonotype. What this receptor recognizes is not known. Base qualities are not at hand, and no much larger clone is one base apart. The TCR beta CDR3 regions were amplified from the RNA transcripts. For the first round of RT-PCR on the TCR CDR3, the HTBI primer set was used together with the Qiagen OneStep RT-PCR kit. Libraries were constructed in a second round of multiplex PCR, after which size selection and purification were carried out. Sequencing of the libraries was done on an Illumina HiSeq2000 using paired-end 100 bp reads. The original pipeline was this. SOAPnuke was used to process the raw data, with reads discarded if the reads contained adapters or uncalled bases, had a mean Phred below 15, or lacked an exact constant-primer or identifier match. High-quality paired reads were merged using COPE v1.2.5, and each unique nucleotide sequence was defined as a clonotype. MiTCR v1.1 was used to align clonotypes to the IMGT TRBV, TRBD and TRBJ reference segments. Analysis was restricted to V-J combinations with a frequency above 0.0001, which covered approximately 99% of repertoires. The TCS score was defined as the ratio of F50 (clonal expansion) to E x V (chaos), calculated using BLOSUM62-based TCRdist between CDR3 peptides within each V-J. Welch's t-statistics and random forest reduced 500 to 650 V-J features to about 13, which were used in a naive Bayes classifier (R e1071). Thyroid-blood repertoire similarity was quantified with the Morisita-Horn index. TCRdb trimmed the raw reads at Q25, called clones with MiXCR and kept productive beta chains. CDR3 protein sequences are deduplicated, and each keeps its most common genes and DNA. The V and J calls here are based on TCRdb, not the publication. Across this sample there are 95,000 to 110,000 distinct CDR3 sequences, with about 45% seen only once. The top ten clones comprise about 28% of the sample.

Graves' hyperthyroidism was defined as stable when no progression to ophthalmopathy occurred over 18 months of follow-up. The hyperthyroidism patients were between 18 and 65 years old and newly diagnosed, with a disease duration of less than 2 months. Any patient with an uncontrolled infection, another autoimmune disease, pregnancy or lactation was excluded. Diagnoses were based on clinical symptoms, serum thyroxine and TRAb, thyroid ultrasound and orbital computed tomography. PBMCs were isolated from roughly 10 ml of fresh peripheral blood by Ficoll-Paque density gradient centrifugation. Total RNA was extracted with Trizol reagent, and quality was checked on an Agilent 2100 Bioanalyzer. The source of the sample is a study of T cells in Graves' hyperthyroidism and ophthalmopathy (dated by TCRdb to between 2018 and 2020). Broadly, across the study: Peripheral blood samples were taken at the time of initial diagnosis, prior to any treatment. Prospective prediction of ophthalmopathy was tested in an independent validation cohort consisting of under 20 hyperthyroidism patients and over 15 patients who later progressed to ophthalmopathy. The paper describes TCR Vbeta CDR3 sequencing of 135 peripheral blood samples, made up of approximately 40 ophthalmopathy patients, some 76 hyperthyroidism patients and around 17 progressor patients. The 90 or so discovery patients were randomly split 7:3 into training and test sets. TCR V-J signatures able to tell the groups apart were searched for in a discovery cohort of more than 90 patients, of whom roughly 42 had Graves' ophthalmopathy and 55 to 65 had stable Graves' hyperthyroidism. In about 6 Graves' hyperthyroidism patients, the study also compared T-cell repertoires from thyroid tissue with T-cell repertoires from blood. Once sampling was done, hyperthyroidism patients were given methimazole at a starting dose of 30 mg daily, whereas ophthalmopathy patients were given high-dose intravenous methylprednisolone. What the authors observed across the whole study: In cross-validation, a model built on a 13 V-J signature told ophthalmopathy apart from stable hyperthyroidism with approximately 90% sensitivity and 81% to 82% specificity, and in testing the same model reached 80%/75%. Most expanded thyroid clonotypes (frequency above 0.001) were also detected in blood, suggesting blood repertoires may reflect thyroid immune responses. No statistical method was used to set the sample size in advance, and investigators knew the group allocation. In validation, the model predicted progression to ophthalmopathy a median of about 5.9 months before onset, with 65% to 71% sensitivity and roughly 72% specificity.

This TCR was sampled from a man aged 35-49 years with Graves' hyperthyroidism. Sequencing used blood.

The DNA reads as follows: TGTGCCAGTAGTACGGACAGGGTAGTGAACACTGAAGCTTTCTTT. Its coded protein is CASSTDRVVNTEAFF. The V gene is TRBV19 and the J gene is TRBJ1-1; TRBD1 aligns with 8 central bases. The CDR3 has 15 amino acids, counting the end cysteine and phenylalanine. Only the CDR3 portion is preserved as DNA: 45 bases, with reading frame beginning at the first base. V is cut back by 4 bases and J by 0 bases, with 4 bases in the junction unmatched. The germline V gene encodes CDR1 LNHDA and CDR2 SQIVND (reference sequence). With the rest looked up from the reference TRBV19 and TRBJ1-1 genes rather than sequenced, the full variable domain is DGGITQSPKYLFRKEGQNVTLSCEQNLNHDAMYWYRQDPGQGLRLIYYSQIVNDFQKGDIAEGYSVSREKKESFPLTVTSAQKNPTAFYLCASSTDRVVNTEAFFGQGTRLTVV.